This T cell receptor beta chain derives from a study of blood T cell repertoires in COVID-19. Study overall: There were acute and convalescent COVID-19 samples, and they came from the United States, Italy and Spain. In each case, the material was cDNA or gDNA derived from T cells, B-cell-depleted T cells, or PBMCs.

CDR1 is SGHAT, CDR2 FQNNGV, per germline. V lost 5 bases to trimming and J lost 2 bases, with 12 bases between them. There are 15 residues in the CDR3. Here immunoSEQ multiplex PCR was the method, and the copy in TCRdb shows in-frame clones only, minus some. The sample holds 250,000 or so clones, about 84% seen once. Enrolled through a virtual design, the participants were between roughly 18 and 100 years of age and came from under 30 US areas. Recovered Cohort 3 donors showed two negative PCRs, clearance, or symptom resolution. The gene calls are TRBV11-2 and TRBJ1-4, with D tentatively TRBD1 (6 bases). This sequence was found in a man aged 60-69 years who had recovered from COVID-19. The sample comprised PBMCs or T cells enriched from blood (not recorded which). The CDR3 DNA is TGTGCCAGCAGCGTAAACAGGGCCACTAATGAAAAACTGTTTTTT. Encoded protein: CASSVNRATNEKLFF.